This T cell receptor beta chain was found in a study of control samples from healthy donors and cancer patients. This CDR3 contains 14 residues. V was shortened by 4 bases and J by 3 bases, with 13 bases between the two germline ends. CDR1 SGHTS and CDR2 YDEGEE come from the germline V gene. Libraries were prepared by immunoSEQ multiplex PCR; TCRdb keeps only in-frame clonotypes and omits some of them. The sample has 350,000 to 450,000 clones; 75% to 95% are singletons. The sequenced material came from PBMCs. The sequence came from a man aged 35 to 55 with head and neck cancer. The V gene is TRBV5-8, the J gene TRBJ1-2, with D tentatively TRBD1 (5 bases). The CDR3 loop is CASSPFGGYYGYTF. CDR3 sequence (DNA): TGTGCCAGCAGCCCCTTTGGGGGTTACTATGGCTACACCTTC.